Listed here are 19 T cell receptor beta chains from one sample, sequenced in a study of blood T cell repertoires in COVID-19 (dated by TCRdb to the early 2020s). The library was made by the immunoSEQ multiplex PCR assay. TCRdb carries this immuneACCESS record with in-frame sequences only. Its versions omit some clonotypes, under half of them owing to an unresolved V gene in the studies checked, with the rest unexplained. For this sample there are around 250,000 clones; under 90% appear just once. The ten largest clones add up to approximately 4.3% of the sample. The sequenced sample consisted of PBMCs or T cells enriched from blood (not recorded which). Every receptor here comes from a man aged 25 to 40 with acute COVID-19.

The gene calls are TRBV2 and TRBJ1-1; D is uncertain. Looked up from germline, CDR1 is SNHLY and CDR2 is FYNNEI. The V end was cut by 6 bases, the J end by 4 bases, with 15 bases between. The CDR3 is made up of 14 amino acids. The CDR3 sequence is CASRREGVGTEAFF. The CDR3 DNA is TGTGCCAGCAGACGGGAGGGTGTGGGCACTGAAGCTTTCTTT.

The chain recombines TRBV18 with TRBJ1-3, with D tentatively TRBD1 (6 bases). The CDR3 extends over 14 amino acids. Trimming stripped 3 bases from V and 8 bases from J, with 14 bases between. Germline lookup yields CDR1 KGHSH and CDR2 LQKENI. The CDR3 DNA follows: TGTGCCAGCTCACCCCCCAGGGGTGTGGACACCATATATTTT. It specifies CASSPPRGVDTIYF.

CDR3 coding DNA: TGTGCCAGCAGCTTGGGCCCGGGTGGGACAAGGAACACTGAAGCTTTCTTT. Protein: CASSLGPGGTRNTEAFF. The chain uses TRBV5-6 and TRBJ1-1, with D possibly matching TRBD1 (6 bases). Looked up from germline, CDR1 is SGHDT and CDR2 is YYEEEE. Trimming took 0 bases from V and 1 from J, leaving 16 bases between them. This CDR3 is built from 17 residues.

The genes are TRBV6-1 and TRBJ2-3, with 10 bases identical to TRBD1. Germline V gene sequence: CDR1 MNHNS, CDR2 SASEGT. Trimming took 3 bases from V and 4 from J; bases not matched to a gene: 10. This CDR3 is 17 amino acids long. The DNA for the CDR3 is TGTGCCAGCAGTGATAATATAGGGACAGGGGCAGCAGATACGCAGTATTTT. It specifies CASSDNIGTGAADTQYF.

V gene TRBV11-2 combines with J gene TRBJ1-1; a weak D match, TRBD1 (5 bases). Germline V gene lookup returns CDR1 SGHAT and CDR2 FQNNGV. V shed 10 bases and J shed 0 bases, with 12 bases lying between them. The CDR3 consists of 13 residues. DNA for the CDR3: TGTGCCATAACAGGTTCAATGAACACTGAAGCTTTCTTT. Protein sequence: CAITGSMNTEAFF.

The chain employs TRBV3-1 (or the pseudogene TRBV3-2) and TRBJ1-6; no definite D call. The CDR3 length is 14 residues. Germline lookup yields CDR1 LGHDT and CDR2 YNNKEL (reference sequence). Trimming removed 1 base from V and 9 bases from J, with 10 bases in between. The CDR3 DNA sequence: TGTGCCAGCAGCCAAGTTGAACCCGGTTCACCCCTCCACTTT. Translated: CASSQVEPGSPLHF.

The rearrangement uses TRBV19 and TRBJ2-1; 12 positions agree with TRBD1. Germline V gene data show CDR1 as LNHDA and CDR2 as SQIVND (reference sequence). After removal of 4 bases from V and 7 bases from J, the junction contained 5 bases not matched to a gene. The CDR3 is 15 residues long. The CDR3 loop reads CASSKGTGGRNEQFF. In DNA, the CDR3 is TGTGCCAGTAGTAAAGGGACAGGGGGCAGAAATGAGCAGTTCTTC.

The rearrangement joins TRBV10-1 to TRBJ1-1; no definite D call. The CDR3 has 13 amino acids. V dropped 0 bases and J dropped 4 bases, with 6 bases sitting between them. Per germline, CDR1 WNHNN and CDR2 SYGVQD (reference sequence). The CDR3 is CASSESPSTEAFF. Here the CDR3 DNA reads TGCGCCAGCAGTGAGTCCCCCAGCACTGAAGCTTTCTTT.

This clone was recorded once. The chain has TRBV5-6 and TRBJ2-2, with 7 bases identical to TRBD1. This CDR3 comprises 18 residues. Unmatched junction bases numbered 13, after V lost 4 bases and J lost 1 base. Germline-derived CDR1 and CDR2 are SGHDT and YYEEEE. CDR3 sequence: CASSLDRTTRQNTGELFF. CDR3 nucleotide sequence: TGTGCCAGCAGCCTGGACAGGACCACTCGACAGAACACCGGGGAGCTGTTTTTT.

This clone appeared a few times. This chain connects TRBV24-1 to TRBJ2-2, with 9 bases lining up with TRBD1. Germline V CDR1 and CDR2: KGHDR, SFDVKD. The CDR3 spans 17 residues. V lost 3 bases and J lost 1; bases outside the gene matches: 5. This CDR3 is CATSDPPGQGNTGELFF. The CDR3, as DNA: TGTGCCACCAGTGATCCACCGGGACAGGGGAACACCGGGGAGCTGTTTTTT.

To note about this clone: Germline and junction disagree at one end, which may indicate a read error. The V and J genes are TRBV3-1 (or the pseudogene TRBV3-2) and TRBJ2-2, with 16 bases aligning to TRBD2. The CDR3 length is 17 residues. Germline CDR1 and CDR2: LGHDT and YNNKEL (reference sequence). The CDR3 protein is CASSRGTSGRVGGELSF. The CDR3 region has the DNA TGTGCCAGCAGCCGCGGGACTAGCGGGAGGGTAGGCGGGGAGCTGTCTTTT.

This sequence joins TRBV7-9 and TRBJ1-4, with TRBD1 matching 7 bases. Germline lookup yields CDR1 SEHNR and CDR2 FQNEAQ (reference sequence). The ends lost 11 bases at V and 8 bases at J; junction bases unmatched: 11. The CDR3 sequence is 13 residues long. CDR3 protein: CAGTKGAREKLFF. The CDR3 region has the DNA TGTGCCGGAACAAAGGGGGCGAGGGAAAAACTGTTTTTT.

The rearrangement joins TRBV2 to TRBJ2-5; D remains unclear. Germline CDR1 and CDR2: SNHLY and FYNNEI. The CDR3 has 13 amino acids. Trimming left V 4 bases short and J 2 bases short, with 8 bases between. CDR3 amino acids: CASSVMTQETQYF. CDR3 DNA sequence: TGTGCCAGCAGTGTAATGACACAAGAGACCCAGTACTTC.

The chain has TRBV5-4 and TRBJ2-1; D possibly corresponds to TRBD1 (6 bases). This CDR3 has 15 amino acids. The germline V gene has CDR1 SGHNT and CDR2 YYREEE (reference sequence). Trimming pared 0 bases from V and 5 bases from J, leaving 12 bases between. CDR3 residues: CASSLVGGAHNEQFF. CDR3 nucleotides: TGTGCCAGCAGCTTGGTTGGGGGCGCTCACAATGAGCAGTTCTTC.

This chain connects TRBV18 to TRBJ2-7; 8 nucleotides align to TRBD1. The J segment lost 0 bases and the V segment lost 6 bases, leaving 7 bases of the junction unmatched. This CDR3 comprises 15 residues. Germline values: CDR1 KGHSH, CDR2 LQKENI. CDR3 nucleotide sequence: TGTGCCAGCTCCGTAGGACAGGGAAGCTCCTACGAGCAGTACGTC. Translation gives CASSVGQGSSYEQYV.

The CDR3 bases are TGTGCCAGCAGCTTAGGACAGTACCACACCTTC. It translates to CASSLGQYHTF. The chain combines TRBV11-2 with TRBJ1-2, with a possible D match to TRBD1 (5 bases). The V end lost 1 base, the J end lost 12 bases, and 9 bases lay between the germline ends. The germline gives CDR1 SGHAT, CDR2 FQNNGV. CDR3 length equals 11 residues.

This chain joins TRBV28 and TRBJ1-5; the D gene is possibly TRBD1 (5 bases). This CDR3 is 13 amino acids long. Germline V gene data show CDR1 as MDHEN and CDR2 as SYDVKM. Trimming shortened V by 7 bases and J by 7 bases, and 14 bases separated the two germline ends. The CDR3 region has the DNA TGTGCCAGCAAACTGACAGCTAAGCAGCCCCAGCATTTT. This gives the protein CASKLTAKQPQHF.

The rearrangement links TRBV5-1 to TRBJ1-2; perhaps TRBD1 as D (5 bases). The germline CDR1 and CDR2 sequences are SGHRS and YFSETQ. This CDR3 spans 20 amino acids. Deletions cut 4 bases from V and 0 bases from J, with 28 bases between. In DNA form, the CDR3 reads TGCGCCAGCAGCCCAATCTCCGGGGGTCACCTAGCCCAAGCTAACTATGGCTACACCTTC. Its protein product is CASSPISGGHLAQANYGYTF.

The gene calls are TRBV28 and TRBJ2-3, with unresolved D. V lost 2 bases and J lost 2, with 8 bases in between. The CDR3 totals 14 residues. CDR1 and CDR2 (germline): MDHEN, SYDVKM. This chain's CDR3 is CASSLITYTDTQYF. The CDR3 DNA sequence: TGTGCCAGCAGTTTAATTACCTACACAGATACGCAGTATTTT.